The clone carrying this T cell receptor (beta chain) was seen once. This sample was taken from a study of blood T cell repertoires in COVID-19. Overall study context: Sites across the United States, Italy and Spain contributed samples from acute and convalescent COVID-19. Nucleic acid was either cDNA or gDNA, and it came from T cells, B-cell-depleted T cells, or PBMCs.

Original data processing: Cell counts per sample came from amplifying reference gene primers. Repertoires were generated with immunoSEQ multiplex PCR, while TCRdb's copy carries only in-frame clones and drops some. V, J and clone size are those of that table, while D and trimming were read from the DNA. The table has 35,000 to 45,000 clones, about 90% seen once; the top ten hold approximately 8.3%. Looked up from germline, CDR1 is MGHDK and CDR2 is SYGVNS. The V segment lost 8 bases and the J segment 0 bases; nucleotides outside the gene matches: 2. The CDR3 length is 13 residues. The chain uses TRBV25-1 and TRBJ2-7, with 9 nucleotides matching TRBD1. The sequence was obtained from a middle-aged man with active COVID-19. Sequenced: peripheral blood. The CDR3 bases are TGTGCCAGCCGGGACAGGGTCTCCTACGAGCAGTACTTC. Translated, it gives CASRDRVSYEQYF.